Listed here is a single T cell receptor (beta chain). Its target is unknown. Primers used in a second PCR of about 6 to 11 cycles were a sample-barcoded 5' primer and a J-beta primer mix. TCRdb fed the 5' RACE reads into MiXCR, producing one record per CDR3 protein. The sample consists of about 1.6 million distinct CDR3 sequences, about 35% of them appearing once. Looked up from germline, CDR1 is SGHTA and CDR2 is FQGNSA. The CDR3 has 15 amino acids. Trimming took off 6 bases at V and 4 bases at J, with 17 bases between the two ends. These data are taken from a study of blood T cells in healthy people across ages. General study findings and limits: Long-lived donors carried more naive CD4+ cells and greater diversity than aged donors. Changes in expanded clonotypes were possibly confounded, as the CMV status of donors was unknown. Roughly linear age-related decline in beta diversity appeared, significant by age 40.

Sequencing used blood. The TCR originated in a woman aged 25 to 39 in good health. The rearrangement links TRBV7-2 to TRBJ2-3; the D gene is possibly TRBD2 (6 bases). The CDR3 spells CASRRPGLSSDTQYF. The CDR3 coding sequence is TGTGCCAGCAGGCGACCGGGACTCTCTTCAGATACGCAGTATTTT.